These 32 T cell receptor beta chains were sequenced from one sample in a study of multiple sclerosis patients with progressive multifocal leukoencephalopathy. The time point denotes: before natalizumab initiation. Only in-frame clones appear in the TCRdb table, and some are missing; sequencing was by immunoSEQ multiplex PCR. The data hold 31,000 or so clones, with around 91% observed a single time. Source material: PBMCs. All receptors derive from a human donor with multiple sclerosis.

The chain couples TRBV2 to TRBJ2-5; no clear D gene. The CDR3 runs to 10 residues. Germline CDR1 reads SNHLY; CDR2 reads FYNNEI. V was clipped by 6 bases and J by 5 bases, with 4 bases between them. CDR3 amino acids: CASRRETQYF. The CDR3 DNA follows: TGTGCCAGCAGGCGGGAGACCCAGTACTTC.

V and J are TRBV2 and TRBJ2-3; D might be TRBD2 (5 bases). The germline V gene has CDR1 SNHLY and CDR2 FYNNEI. With 5 bases removed from V and 1 base from J, the gap between germline ends came to 7 bases. The CDR3 totals 13 residues. CDR3 sequence (DNA): TGTGCCAGCAGTCGGGAAGGCACAGATACGCAGTATTTT. As protein: CASSREGTDTQYF. The whole variable domain, filled in from reference TRBV2 and TRBJ2-3, reads EPEVTQTPSHQVTQMGQEVILRCVPISNHLYFYWYRQILGQKVEFLVSFYNNEISEKSEIFDDQFSVERPDGSNFTLKIRSTKLEDSAMYFCASSREGTDTQYFGPGTRLTVL.

The chain joins TRBV28 to TRBJ2-1; TRBD1 aligns across 7 bases. Germline V lookup: CDR1 MDHEN, CDR2 SYDVKM. This CDR3 is 16 amino acids long. The V and J ends lost 4 bases and 5 bases, in that order; junction bases with no gene match: 11. The CDR3 bases are TGTGCCAGCAGTTGGGGCAGGGGGTACAAAAACAATGAGCAGTTCTTC. It yields the protein CASSWGRGYKNNEQFF.

This clone was seen a single time. The V call is TRBV27, the J call TRBJ1-3, with D perhaps TRBD1 (5 bases). Germline V CDR1 and CDR2: MNHEY, SMNVEV (reference sequence). V lost 3 bases and J lost 0, with 15 bases in between. The CDR3 has 17 residues. The CDR3 DNA follows: TGTGCCAGCAGTTTCCTACCGTACAGGCGCTCTGGAAACACCATATATTTT. It encodes CASSFLPYRRSGNTIYF.

This clone was observed a few times. The rearrangement joins TRBV7-9 to TRBJ1-5, with D hard to call. The V end was cut by 10 bases, the J end by 0 bases, with 16 bases between. The V gene's germline CDR1 is SEHNR and CDR2 FQNEAQ (reference sequence). This CDR3 is 15 amino acids long. The CDR3 bases are TGTGCCACCACCTTTGGTGACGGTAGCAATCAGCCCCAGCATTTT. It specifies CATTFGDGSNQPQHF.

The chain has TRBV9 and TRBJ2-1; D not certain. This CDR3 has 15 amino acids. Trimming cost V 0 bases and J 0 bases, with 7 bases left between them. Germline lookup yields CDR1 SGDLS and CDR2 YYNGEE. CDR3 in DNA: TGTGCCAGCAGCGTAGAACCTAGCTCCTACAATGAGCAGTTCTTC. The encoded protein is CASSVEPSSYNEQFF.

This chain connects TRBV9 to TRBJ1-2; D perhaps matches TRBD1 (5 bases). The CDR3 loop spans 14 amino acids. The germline V gene encodes CDR1 SGDLS and CDR2 YYNGEE. V was trimmed by 3 bases and J by 4 bases, leaving 13 bases between them. The CDR3 DNA is TGTGCCAGCAGCGCGGGGCGTTTTCCCTATGGCTACACCTTC. This sequence encodes CASSAGRFPYGYTF.

This chain uses TRBV28 with TRBJ2-1, with 10 bases that match TRBD2. This CDR3 is built from 13 residues. The V and J ends lost 3 bases and 9 bases, in that order; junction bases with no gene match: 2. Germline-derived CDR1 and CDR2 are MDHEN and SYDVKM. The DNA of the CDR3 is TGTGCCAGCAGTTTTGGACTAGCGGCTGAGCAGTTCTTC. It yields the protein CASSFGLAAEQFF.

Details on this clone: This specimen includes other DNA sequences encoding the same CDR3. V usage is TRBV28 and J usage is TRBJ2-7; D is ambiguous. This CDR3 contains 11 residues. CDR1 is MDHEN and CDR2 is SYDVKM in the germline V gene. V lost 9 bases and J lost 4, with 10 bases in between. This CDR3 is CASTDVYEQYF. CDR3 nucleotide sequence: TGTGCCAGTACAGACGTATACGAGCAGTACTTC. The whole variable domain, filled in from reference TRBV28 and TRBJ2-7, reads DVKVTQSSRYLVKRTGEKVFLECVQDMDHENMFWYRQDPGLGLRLIYFSYDVKMKEKGDIPEGYSVSREKKERFSLILESASTNQTSMYLCASTDVYEQYFGPGTRLTVT.

The chain joins TRBV5-1 to TRBJ2-1; 11 bases are a match to TRBD2. Germline V CDR1 and CDR2: SGHRS, YFSETQ. The CDR3 is 18 residues long. Unmatched junction bases numbered 15, after V lost 1 base and J lost 9 bases. The CDR3 sequence is CASSLQGQLAGVGAEQFF. The CDR3 nucleotides are TGCGCCAGCAGCTTGCAGGGCCAACTAGCGGGAGTTGGTGCTGAGCAGTTCTTC. Complete variable domain (other parts from reference TRBV5-1 and TRBJ2-1): KAGVTQTPRYLIKTRGQQVTLSCSPISGHRSVSWYQQTPGQGLQFLFEYFSETQRNKGNFPGRFSGRQFSNSRSEMNVSTLELGDSALYLCASSLQGQLAGVGAEQFFGPGTRLTVL.

V usage is TRBV19 and J usage is TRBJ2-1; 13 nucleotides agree with TRBD2. CDR3 length: 16 amino acids. Trimming took 1 base from V and 5 from J; bases not matched to a gene: 2. The germline V gene has CDR1 LNHDA and CDR2 SQIVND (reference sequence). Written as DNA, the CDR3 is TGTGCCAGTAGTATAGTCGGACTAGCGGGAGACAATGAGCAGTTCTTC. This codes for CASSIVGLAGDNEQFF.

In DNA form, the CDR3 reads TGTGCCAGCAGTTTAACTAGCGGGGGCTACAATGAGCAGTTCTTC. This translates into CASSLTSGGYNEQFF. This chain joins TRBV27 and TRBJ2-1; TRBD2 agrees at 11 bases. J lost 3 bases, V lost 2 bases, and 0 bases had no gene match. The germline gives CDR1 MNHEY, CDR2 SMNVEV (reference sequence). This CDR3 comprises 15 residues.

This chain joins TRBV28 and TRBJ1-2; 8 bases map to TRBD1. The CDR3 covers 16 residues. Germline CDR1 is MDHEN and CDR2 is SYDVKM. J was trimmed by 7 bases and V by 2 bases; bases with no gene match: 12. The CDR3 DNA follows: TGTGCCAGCAGTTTAGGATTACCAGGGGGCGTCAGTGGCTACACCTTC. Translation gives CASSLGLPGGVSGYTF.

The rearrangement uses TRBV5-1 and TRBJ2-7, with a weak D call TRBD1 (7 bases). Trimming took off 4 bases at V and 3 bases at J, with 20 bases between the two ends. The length of the CDR3 is 16 residues. The germline V gene encodes CDR1 SGHRS and CDR2 YFSETQ. The CDR3 here is CASSVAVAGGYYEQYF. Here the CDR3 DNA reads TGCGCCAGCAGCGTGGCCGTGGCAGGGGGGTACTACGAGCAGTACTTC.

The chain combines TRBV18 with TRBJ2-7; 10 bases align to TRBD2. The CDR3 sequence is 14 residues long. Losses at the gene ends were 3 bases for V and 2 bases for J; bases not matched to a gene: 1. Germline V gene sequence: CDR1 KGHSH, CDR2 LQKENI. The CDR3 DNA sequence: TGTGCCAGCTCACCGACTAGCGGGCCCTACGAGCAGTACTTC. Translated, it gives CASSPTSGPYEQYF.

The chain has TRBV18 and TRBJ1-1; TRBD1 matches at 8 bases. Germline V gives CDR1 KGHSH, CDR2 LQKENI. Germline trimming cut 3 bases from V and 5 bases from J; bases unmatched to any gene: 11. The CDR3 extends over 16 amino acids. CDR3 amino acids: CASSPFDQGAWTEAFF. CDR3 DNA sequence: TGTGCCAGCTCACCGTTTGACCAGGGGGCGTGGACTGAAGCTTTCTTT.

The chain uses TRBV7-2 and TRBJ1-5; D not certain. The CDR3 is made up of 14 amino acids. V lost 1 base and J 3 bases, leaving 7 bases between the germline ends. Germline lookup yields CDR1 SGHTA and CDR2 FQGNSA. CDR3 DNA sequence: TGTGCCAGCAGCTTAGGGGATGCCAATCAGCCCCAGCATTTT. Translated, it gives CASSLGDANQPQHF.

The chain carries TRBV30 and TRBJ1-1; D call uncertain. Germline-derived CDR1 and CDR2 are GTSNPN and SVGIG (reference sequence). V dropped 2 bases and J dropped 4 bases, with 5 bases sitting between them. The CDR3 contains 11 residues. The CDR3 sequence is CAWSWGTEAFF. The CDR3 coding sequence is TGTGCCTGGAGTTGGGGCACTGAAGCTTTCTTT.

The chain carries TRBV21-1 and TRBJ1-1. TRBV21-1 is deemed a pseudogene. The CDR3 totals 13 residues. The CDR3 nucleotides are TGTGCCAGCAGCAAAGTGAGGCGCCTGGGGGCTTTCTTT. Protein: CASSKVRRLGAFF.

This clone appeared once. This rearrangement joins TRBV28 to TRBJ2-7, with D tentatively TRBD2 (6 bases). This CDR3 contains 16 residues. Germline CDR1 and CDR2: MDHEN and SYDVKM. Trimming removed 4 bases from V and 3 bases from J, with 19 bases in between. The DNA for the CDR3 is TGTGCCAGCAGTTCCCCGTCCCTAGCGCGAAACTACGAGCAGTACTTC. It translates to CASSSPSLARNYEQYF.

The chain uses TRBV7-2 and TRBJ2-2; D may be TRBD2 (7 bases). There are 14 residues in the CDR3. Germline CDR1 SGHTA, CDR2 FQGNSA. The V and J ends lost 9 bases and 7 bases respectively, with 18 bases between them. The CDR3 protein is CASRRGGPVGELFF. CDR3 sequence (DNA): TGTGCCAGTCGCAGGGGAGGGCCGGTCGGGGAGCTGTTTTTT.

V and J are TRBV28 and TRBJ1-1, with TRBD1 as a possible D gene (5 bases). The germline CDR1 and CDR2 sequences are MDHEN and SYDVKM. V was pared by 5 bases and J by 8 bases, with 21 bases between. CDR3 length: 15 amino acids. For the CDR3, the DNA is TGTGCCAGCAGTGTACCGGGACCGCTTGGCCCCGAAGCTTTCTTT. Its protein is CASSVPGPLGPEAFF. Filled out from reference TRBV28 and TRBJ1-1, the complete variable domain reads DVKVTQSSRYLVKRTGEKVFLECVQDMDHENMFWYRQDPGLGLRLIYFSYDVKMKEKGDIPEGYSVSREKKERFSLILESASTNQTSMYLCASSVPGPLGPEAFFGQGTRLTVV.

This clone was seen a few times. V gene TRBV13 combines with J gene TRBJ2-1, with D uncertain. The germline V gene has CDR1 PRHDT and CDR2 FYEKMQ (reference sequence). V lost 1 base and J lost 1, with 5 bases in between. CDR3 length: 14 residues. In DNA, the CDR3 is TGTGCCAGCAGCTTAGCGGGTTCCTACAATGAGCAGTTCTTC. Translating gives CASSLAGSYNEQFF.

In this sample, this clone turned up once. This sequence joins TRBV27 and TRBJ2-6; no reliable D call. The CDR3 extends over 15 amino acids. Trimming removed 6 bases from V and 0 bases from J, with 9 bases in between. Per germline, CDR1 MNHEY and CDR2 SMNVEV (reference sequence). CDR3 sequence (DNA): TGTGCCAGCAGAGTCGGCAGCTCTGGGGCCAACGTCCTGACTTTC. This encodes CASRVGSSGANVLTF. Full variable domain (missing parts from reference TRBV27 and TRBJ2-6): EAQVTQNPRYLITVTGKKLTVTCSQNMNHEYMSWYRQDPGLGLRQIYYSMNVEVTDKGDVPEGYKVSRKEKRNFPLILESPSPNQTSLYFCASRVGSSGANVLTFGAGSRLTVL.

The chain has TRBV18 and TRBJ2-1; TRBD2 matches 9 bases. CDR3 length: 13 amino acids. Unmatched junction bases numbered 4, after V lost 3 bases and J lost 10 bases. Germline assignment: CDR1 KGHSH and CDR2 LQKENI. DNA of the CDR3: TGTGCCAGCTCACCGGGACTAGCAGGCGAGCAGTTCTTC. As protein: CASSPGLAGEQFF.

V and J are TRBV7-8 and TRBJ2-7, with 7 bases fitting TRBD2. Trimming removed 1 base from V and 4 bases from J; junction bases left unmatched: 7. CDR3 length: 15 residues. CDR1 is SGHVS and CDR2 is FQNEAQ in the germline V gene. CDR3 sequence reads: CASSLGGSQHYEQYF. DNA of the CDR3: TGTGCCAGCAGCTTAGGCGGGAGCCAACATTACGAGCAGTACTTC. Based on the CDR3 plus reference TRBV7-8 and TRBJ2-7, the full variable domain is GAGVSQSPRYKVAKRGQDVALRCDPISGHVSLFWYQQALGQGPEFLTYFQNEAQLDKSGLPSDRFFAERPEGSVSTLKIQRTQQEDSAVYLCASSLGGSQHYEQYFGPGTRLTVT.

The rearrangement links TRBV7-8 to TRBJ2-7; D call uncertain. Germline lookup yields CDR1 SGHVS and CDR2 FQNEAQ. The CDR3 is 13 amino acids. V was pared by 1 base and J by 6 bases, with 10 bases between. CDR3 region: CASSLGYGVEQYF. The DNA for the CDR3 is TGTGCCAGCAGCTTAGGTTATGGGGTCGAGCAGTACTTC. Using reference TRBV7-8 and TRBJ2-7 for the parts outside the CDR3, the full variable domain is GAGVSQSPRYKVAKRGQDVALRCDPISGHVSLFWYQQALGQGPEFLTYFQNEAQLDKSGLPSDRFFAERPEGSVSTLKIQRTQQEDSAVYLCASSLGYGVEQYFGPGTRLTVT.

The chain combines TRBV19 with TRBJ2-1; 11 bases line up with TRBD1. V was clipped by 7 bases and J by 4 bases; unmatched bases: 12. The CDR3 is 17 residues long. Germline CDR1 reads LNHDA; CDR2 reads SQIVND (reference sequence). The CDR3 DNA follows: TGTGCCAGTAAAAACCCTACACGGGACAGGGGGTACAATGAGCAGTTCTTC. Protein sequence: CASKNPTRDRGYNEQFF.

V and J are TRBV7-6 and TRBJ2-2, with TRBD1 matching over 7 bases. CDR1 is SGHVS and CDR2 is FNYEAQ in the germline V gene. CDR3 length: 12 amino acids. V shed 7 bases and J 6 bases; nucleotides not matched to a gene: 2. The CDR3 protein is CASTQGAGELFF. The DNA of the CDR3 is TGTGCCAGCACTCAGGGGGCCGGGGAGCTGTTTTTT.

The chain recombines TRBV19 with TRBJ2-6; D is uncertain. Germline assignment: CDR1 LNHDA and CDR2 SQIVND (reference sequence). The CDR3 is 17 amino acids. Trimming removed 0 bases from V and 4 bases from J, with 13 bases in between. CDR3 coding DNA: TGTGCCAGTAGTATAGATGTGAACCCCCCGGGGGCCAACGTCCTGACTTTC. Residues: CASSIDVNPPGANVLTF.

This clone has more than one count but fewer than ten. This chain links TRBV6-6 with TRBJ1-2, with D perhaps TRBD1 (6 bases). V lost 7 bases and J lost 4, with 22 bases in between. The CDR3 length is 16 residues. Germline V lookup: CDR1 MNHNY, CDR2 SVGAGI (reference sequence). The CDR3, as DNA: TGTGCCAGCACCCTAGGGGGGTCGGACCGTGGCTATGGCTACACCTTC. Amino acids: CASTLGGSDRGYGYTF.

This chain links TRBV2 with TRBJ1-5, with D perhaps matching TRBD1 (6 bases). CDR3 length equals 15 residues. CDR1 is SNHLY and CDR2 is FYNNEI in the germline V gene. Trimming took 3 bases from V and 0 from J, leaving 9 bases between them. DNA for the CDR3: TGTGCCAGCAGTGATAGGGGGTTTAGCAATCAGCCCCAGCATTTT. Translated, it gives CASSDRGFSNQPQHF.